These 8 T cell receptor beta chains were all obtained from the same sample, sequenced in a study of cytomegalovirus exposure and HLA in healthy donors. In the PCR, 60 Vbeta and 13 Jbeta primers were used. Assay: immunoSEQ multiplex PCR; the TCRdb copy retains only in-frame clones and omits some. The data hold about 130,000 clones, with approximately 77% observed a single time. Sequencing was performed on PBMCs. These receptors all stem from a man aged 25 to 45 in good health and CMV-seronegative.

The rearrangement uses TRBV29-1 and TRBJ2-1, with unresolved D. CDR3 size: 11 residues. V dropped 7 bases and J dropped 3 bases, with 7 bases sitting between them. Germline V lookup: CDR1 SQVTM, CDR2 ANQGSEA. The CDR3 spells CSGAFYNEQFF. In DNA form, the CDR3 reads TGCAGCGGGGCTTTCTACAATGAGCAGTTCTTC.

V usage is TRBV5-1 and J usage is TRBJ2-7; 7 nucleotides match TRBD1. Germline CDR1 and CDR2: SGHRS and YFSETQ. The CDR3 consists of 15 residues. With V trimmed by 0 bases and J by 3 bases, 6 bases remained unmatched. CDR3 sequence reads: CASSLGGTDNYEQYF. The CDR3 DNA reads TGCGCCAGCAGCTTGGGGGGGACAGACAACTACGAGCAGTACTTC.

The V gene is TRBV5-6, the J gene TRBJ1-5; unclear D gene. The CDR3 runs to 14 residues. The germline V gene encodes CDR1 SGHDT and CDR2 YYEEEE. Trimming shortened V by 3 bases and J by 5 bases, and 12 bases separated the two germline ends. The CDR3 loop is CASSSRTEDQPQHF. The CDR3 DNA sequence: TGTGCCAGCAGCTCAAGGACGGAGGATCAGCCCCAGCATTTT.

This clone was picked up a small number of times. V usage is TRBV27 and J usage is TRBJ2-3; weak D call: TRBD1 (5 bases). V lost 8 bases to trimming and J lost 2 bases, with 14 bases between them. Germline loops: CDR1 MNHEY, CDR2 SMNVEV (reference sequence). CDR3 size: 14 residues. CDR3 in DNA: TGTGCCAGCGCCCTCGACAGAAACACAGATACGCAGTATTTT. This translates into CASALDRNTDTQYF.

The rearrangement joins TRBV4-1 to TRBJ2-1, with D possibly TRBD2 on 6 matching bases. The V gene's germline CDR1 is MGHRA and CDR2 YSYEKL. CDR3 size: 15 residues. With 4 bases removed from V and 6 bases from J, the gap between germline ends came to 16 bases. This chain's CDR3 is CASSLTRDWTNEQFF. The CDR3 DNA reads as TGCGCCAGCAGCCTTACACGGGACTGGACCAATGAGCAGTTCTTC.

V is TRBV2 and J is TRBJ2-7; D unclear. Germline V CDR1 and CDR2: SNHLY, FYNNEI. The CDR3 is 14 residues long. Trimming shortened V by 3 bases and J by 1 base, and 10 bases separated the two germline ends. CDR3 amino acids: CASSEYGESYEQYF. DNA of the CDR3: TGTGCCAGCAGTGAGTACGGAGAATCCTACGAGCAGTACTTC.

This sequence joins TRBV6-1 and TRBJ1-1, with TRBD1 matching over 9 bases. Germline CDR1 and CDR2: MNHNS and SASEGT. Trimming removed 5 bases from V and 5 bases from J; junction bases left unmatched: 6. The length of the CDR3 is 14 residues. In nucleotides, the CDR3 is TGTGCCAGCAGTCTGACAGGGGGGGGTACTGAAGCTTTCTTT. Its protein is CASSLTGGGTEAFF.

A few counts support this clone. This chain uses TRBV5-1 with TRBJ2-7, with TRBD1 matching over 7 bases. Germline V gene lookup returns CDR1 SGHRS and CDR2 YFSETQ. The CDR3 runs 14 residues. The junction had 7 bases not matched to a gene; V was cut back by 3 bases and J by 4 bases. CDR3 DNA sequence: TGCGCCAGCAGCTCCCCCGGGACAGAATACGAGCAGTACTTC. Translating it yields CASSSPGTEYEQYF.